This T cell receptor (beta chain) was captured by sequencing in a study of blood T cell repertoires in COVID-19. The wider study: Sites across the United States, Italy and Spain contributed samples from acute and convalescent COVID-19. T cells, B-cell-depleted T cells, or PBMCs supplied cDNA or gDNA.

Measured with immunoSEQ multiplex PCR; TCRdb has only the in-frame clones, and not every one. Of under 300,000 clones detected, 89% appear once; the ten largest clones hold approximately 0.85%. CDR1 and CDR2 from the germline V gene are LGHDT and YNNKEL (reference sequence). J lost 4 bases, V lost 6 bases, and 14 bases had no gene match. The CDR3 has 16 residues. The rearrangement joins TRBV3-1 (or the pseudogene TRBV3-2) to TRBJ2-7; 8 bases match TRBD2. Input material: peripheral blood. The TCR was taken from a woman in her 40s who had recovered from COVID-19. The CDR3 bases are TGTGCCAGCAGTCAGAATCCGAGCGGGAGAGGGTACGAGCAGTACTTC. Translation: CASSQNPSGRGYEQYF.